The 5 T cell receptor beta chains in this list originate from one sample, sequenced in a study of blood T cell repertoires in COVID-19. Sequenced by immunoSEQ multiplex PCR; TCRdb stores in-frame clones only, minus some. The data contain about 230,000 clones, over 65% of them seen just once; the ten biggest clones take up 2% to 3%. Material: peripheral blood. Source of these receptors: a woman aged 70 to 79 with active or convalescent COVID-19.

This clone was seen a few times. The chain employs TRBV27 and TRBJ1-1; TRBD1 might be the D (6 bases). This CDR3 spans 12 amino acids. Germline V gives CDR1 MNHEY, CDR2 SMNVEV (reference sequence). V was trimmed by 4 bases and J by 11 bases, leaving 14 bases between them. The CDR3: CASSSNREWAFF. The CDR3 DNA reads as TGTGCCAGCAGTTCAAACAGGGAGTGGGCTTTCTTT.

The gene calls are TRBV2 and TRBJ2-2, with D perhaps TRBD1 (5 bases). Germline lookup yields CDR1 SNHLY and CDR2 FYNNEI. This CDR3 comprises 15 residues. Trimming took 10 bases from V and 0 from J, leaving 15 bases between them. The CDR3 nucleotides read TGTGCCACCCGGCAGGGATTCGCGAACACCGGGGAGCTGTTTTTT. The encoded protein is CATRQGFANTGELFF.

CDR3 sequence (DNA): TGCAGCGTTGCCCCCGGGACAGACTATGGCTACACCTTC. Translation gives CSVAPGTDYGYTF. The V gene is TRBV29-1, the J gene TRBJ1-2; TRBD1 matches 7 bases. The length of the CDR3 is 13 residues. V shed 4 bases, J shed 3 bases, and the junction held 5 bases outside the gene matches. Germline CDR1 SQVTM, CDR2 ANQGSEA. Full variable domain (missing parts from reference TRBV29-1 and TRBJ1-2): SAVISQKPSRDICQRGTSLTIQCQVDSQVTMMFWYRQQPGQSLTLIATANQGSEATYESGFVIDKFPISRPNLTFSTLTVSNMSPEDSSIYLCSVAPGTDYGYTFGSGTRLTVV.

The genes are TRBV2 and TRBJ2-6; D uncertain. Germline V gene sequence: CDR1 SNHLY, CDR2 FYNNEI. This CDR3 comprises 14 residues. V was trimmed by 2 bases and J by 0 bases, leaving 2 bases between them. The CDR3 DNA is TGTGCCAGCAGTGAACTCTCTGGGGCCAACGTCCTGACTTTC. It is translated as CASSELSGANVLTF.

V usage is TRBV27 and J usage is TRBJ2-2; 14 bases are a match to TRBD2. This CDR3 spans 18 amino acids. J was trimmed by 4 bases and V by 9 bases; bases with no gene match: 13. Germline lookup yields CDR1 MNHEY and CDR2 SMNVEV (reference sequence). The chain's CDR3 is CARIGLAGGSRSTGELFF. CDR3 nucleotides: TGTGCCAGGATAGGACTAGCGGGAGGTTCCCGTAGCACCGGGGAGCTGTTTTTT.